Reported below is one T cell receptor beta chain. This clone was picked up a small number of times. Its cognate antigen has yet to be identified. Nothing much larger sits one base from this clone, and base qualities are not available. The cohort was made up of approximately 700 healthy bone marrow donors. At the time of sampling, all cohort members were nominally healthy, though unrecorded immune exposures were likely present. The donor was CMV seropositive and belonged to the group of a few hundred seropositive cohort members. Each donor provided a peripheral blood sample, and peripheral blood mononuclear cells were used for TCR beta sequencing. Genomic DNA extraction from the blood cell samples was performed with the Qiagen DNeasy Blood Extraction Kit. Library preparation was by the immunoSEQ multiplex PCR assay. For the multiplex PCR, a mixture combining 60 forward primers for TCR Vbeta segments and 13 reverse primers for TCR Jbeta segments was used. Amplification of the CDR3 region of rearranged TCR beta genes was performed with a multiplex PCR assay on genomic DNA. The amplified TCR beta libraries were sequenced on the Illumina HiSeq System as 87-base-pair reads. For the original study's pipeline: A later analysis counted around 72 million unique TCR beta chains across the 550 to 750 repertoires, and roughly 11 million of these chains were shared by at least two donors. Raw reads were error-corrected and collapsed into unique sequences by a nearest-neighbor algorithm in which closely related sequences were merged to remove PCR and sequencing errors. V, D and J gene segments were assigned by aligning CDR3 sequences to IMGT reference sequences. For a sequence to be retained, a match of at least six nucleotides was required to both a V gene segment and a J gene segment. Rearrangements were called productive when the CDR3 lacked stop codons and stayed in frame with V and J; all others were non-productive. CDR3 was defined by IMGT convention, running from the second conserved V-encoded cysteine to the conserved J-encoded phenylalanine. The earlier analysis of approximately 590 of the donors excluded any sequence lacking an unambiguous match to a single V gene segment. An earlier analysis of a few hundred of the donors called V segments functional above 56.7% productive rearrangements and segregating when the between-donor standard deviation exceeded 5%. A statistical classification framework was built to diagnose cytomegalovirus status from the catalog of TCR beta chain sequences. V and J gene assignment, in a later analysis, came from comparing TCR nucleotide sequences with IMGT/GENE-DB human TR gene sequences. Using the TCRdist pipeline, a later analysis assigned CDR3 sequences along with most-parsimonious VDJ recombination scenarios. A later analysis defined each TCR beta chain by its CDR3 amino acid sequence plus V-gene family, and excluded reads lacking a unique V-gene family. To address suspected cross-contamination and a sequencing artifact, a later analysis removed approximately 600 highly shared, low-generation-probability nucleotide sequences. For each public chain, a later analysis derived a clonal expansion index from normalized ranks of inferred template counts within each repertoire. In a later analysis, generation probabilities were computed with a VDJ recombination model fitted to out-of-frame rearrangements, and the resulting probabilities were checked against IGoR. In a later analysis, hypergeometric tests were used to score TCR-TCR, TCR-HLA and TCR-CMV co-occurrence, with a repertoire-size bias correction applied to TCR pairs. To estimate false discovery rates, a later analysis permuted the HLA or CMV assignments 20 times. In a later analysis, co-occurring TCRs were grouped using DBSCAN, with TCRdist sequence similarity added in when clustering inside HLA-allele-positive subsets. Repertoires with fewer than 30,000 or more than 120,000 public chains, plus five repertoires with anomalous nucleotide sharing, were excluded from co-occurrence clustering. TCRdb provides this immuneACCESS table in a form limited to in-frame rearrangements. Some clones are lacking; in checked studies, under half of them reflect an unresolved V gene, and why the rest are absent is not known. V, J and clone size derive from that table, while D and trimming were established from the DNA sequence. The table for this sample lists around 150,000 clones; around 75% of them were counted only once. The top ten clonotypes cover approximately 3.1% of the sample.

The data derive from a study of cytomegalovirus exposure and HLA in healthy donors (dated by TCRdb to the late 2010s). The study in broad terms: According to an earlier analysis of a few hundred of the donors, 150 million to 200 million T cells yielded over 90 million unique TCR beta sequences and about 280 Gb of sequence data. An early release that covered about 600 HLA-typed donors contained around 300 gigabases of sequencing data and around 85 million unique TCR sequences. Among the approximately 420 genotyped donors, about 85% belonged to the genetic ancestry cluster associated with self-reported Caucasian donors. The aim of the study was to test whether cataloging public T cell receptors could identify signatures of past pathogen exposure. Using immunosequencing, the study profiled T cell repertoires from fewer than 700 subjects and related those repertoires to cytomegalovirus serostatus. Along with the roughly 700-subject first cohort, a separate validation cohort of over a hundred different subjects was used. To predict cytomegalovirus infection status, the study brought together high-throughput TCR immunosequencing, statistical association of individual TCRs with disease status, and machine learning. A later analysis re-examined previously published TCR beta repertoires from roughly 650 donors and added high-resolution HLA genotyping to investigate patterns of TCR occurrence. Rather than using new phenotypic data, the later analysis identified candidate immune exposures from TCR beta sequences and from how often those sequences occurred across donors. In an earlier analysis of 500 to 650 of the donors, high-throughput TCR beta sequencing was used to judge whether each TCR beta V gene segment behaved as functional or pseudogenic. Donor age, sex, ethnicity and CMV serostatus were compiled together with the repertoire data. A later genetic analysis used genome-wide SNP genotypes for about three fifths of the 666 donors, treating that subset as a discovery cohort. All discovery cohort repertoires had been generated using a single sequencing platform. Both class I and class II loci were covered by HLA typing, at four-digit resolution. Typing coverage varied by locus: roughly 620-640 donors for A, B, C, DRB1 and DQB1; approximately 500 for DQA1; more than 600 for DPA1; roughly 470 for DPB1. Because of strong linkage in the cohort, roughly five DR-DQ haplotypes were treated as single units for association and clustering. Among around 400 genotyped donors of the cohort, an average of approximately 200,000 unique TCR beta nucleotide sequences was sequenced per donor, of which 15% to 20% were non-productive.

On the study overall, not on this receptor specifically: Compared with the approximately 700-donor mean, donors in an Asian-associated ancestry cluster had fewer N-insertions in productive TCRs, according to a later genetic analysis. In a later analysis, TCR association rates were found to vary across HLA loci, with the most associated TCRs seen for DRB1 alleles and the fewest for HLA-C alleles. Only TCR beta chains were sequenced in this cohort, and the absence of alpha or paired-chain data limited detectable features. Specific HLA alleles were associated with 16,951 TCR beta sequences at a false discovery rate of 0.05 in a later analysis. The earlier analysis of 587 of the donors excluded some 15 rarely observed V segments, including chromosome 9 orphons, because counts were too low. A further reported finding was that TCR beta sequences accurately predicted the HLA-A and HLA-B alleles for most subjects in the first cohort. According to a later analysis, most CMV-associated TCR beta chains appeared to be HLA-restricted, and the HLA associations seemed to be driven largely by CMV exposure. Because HLA typing was missing for some donors at each locus, association tests included only the typed subset. For the cohort, immune exposure information was limited to CMV serostatus. In the study, about 150 TCR beta chains were listed as associated with cytomegalovirus. Roughly uniform sequencing depth across donors was assumed in presence/absence analyses, although this assumption may not hold. A later genetic analysis associated a missense DCLRE1C variant with V-gene and J-gene trimming of TCR beta chains, and an independent cohort replicated the association. The authors suggested that the approach could potentially be generalized to other disease states and immunological phenotypes. A few of the identified cytomegalovirus-associated TCR beta chains were confirmed in vitro to be specific for cytomegalovirus antigens. A later analysis reported that several top co-occurrence clusters appeared linked to parvovirus B19, influenza, CMV and Epstein-Barr virus. Most TCR sequences were seen in very few donors, while some public TCRs were found in many individuals. A later analysis found that HLA-associated TCR beta chains were more clonally expanded and had lower generation probabilities than equally common non-associated chains. Strong co-occurrence of HLA alleles, especially DR and DQ, made assigning TCR associations to individual alleles difficult. Broadly in line with IMGT annotations, most TCR beta V segments showed up in productive rearrangements about 87% or about 30% of the time in an earlier analysis of some 590 of the donors. Some IMGT-functional V segments, including TRBV6-2 and TRBV6-3, could not be told apart with the 87-base-pair reads, so those segments were excluded. A cluster of highly shared sequence variants was judged likely to be a technical artifact of the sequencing pipeline. Cytomegalovirus status was reported to be diagnosed by the classifier with high specificity and sensitivity in both the original and validation cohorts. Correlated functional status among segregating V segments might be attributable to linkage disequilibrium, but an unknown experimental factor could not be ruled out.

CDR1 is given as ENHRY and CDR2 as SYGVKD, both from the germline V gene. Counted from cysteine to phenylalanine, this CDR3 has 17 amino acids. The read is trimmed to its CDR3 DNA, 51 bases read in frame from base 1. V is cut back by 0 bases and J by 2 bases, with 4 bases in the junction unmatched. The specimen sequenced was PBMCs. The TCR was taken from a woman in her forties or fifties in good health and CMV-seropositive. The chain links TRBV10-3 with TRBJ2-5; 12 central nucleotides agree with TRBD1. In nucleotide form, the sequence is TGTGCCATCAGTGAGTCCGGGACAGGGGGCCGACAAGAGACCCAGTACTTC. Its amino acids are CAISESGTGGRQETQYF.